This entry describes one TCR beta chain. Using immunoSEQ multiplex PCR, the repertoire was profiled, and TCRdb retains in-frame clones only, with some absent. This sample has some 53,000 clones, with 85% to 95% found just once. The data were taken from a study of T cell changes during pregnancy in multiple sclerosis. Per germline, CDR1 PRHDT and CDR2 FYEKMQ (reference sequence). This CDR3 has 14 amino acids. The V gene lost 11 bases and the J gene lost 4 bases, with 21 bases spanning the gap. Sequenced here: CD4+ T cells from peripheral blood mononuclear cells, sampled in the third trimester of pregnancy. The clonotype originates from a female donor with multiple sclerosis, enrolled in a pregnancy study. The chain links TRBV13 to TRBJ2-7; D might be TRBD1 (6 bases). The chain's CDR3 is CASRRAGASYEQYF. CDR3 sequence (DNA): TGTGCCTCGCGTCGGGCAGGGGCGTCGTACGAGCAGTACTTC.